This TCR beta chain was sequenced in a study of blood T cell repertoires in COVID-19. Trimming cost V 5 bases and J 0 bases; bases outside gene matches: 7. This CDR3 spans 16 amino acids. From germline, CDR1 is MNHEY and CDR2 SMNVEV (reference sequence). Profiling relied on immunoSEQ multiplex PCR, and the TCRdb table lists in-frame clones only, not all of them. The sample consists of about 250,000 clones, about nine tenths of them appearing once. This sequence originates from a woman under 40 with COVID-19, enrolled during active disease. The chain employs TRBV27 and TRBJ1-5, with TRBD1 identical over 7 bases. Sequencing used peripheral blood. The CDR3 DNA reads TGTGCCAGCAGTGTCTCAGGGGGGTCTAGCAATCAGCCCCAGCATTTT. As protein: CASSVSGGSSNQPQHF.